This paragraph covers one TCR beta chain sequence. The data derive from a study of immune evolution from preneoplasia to lung adenocarcinoma. Clones were read by immunoSEQ multiplex PCR, and TCRdb kept only the in-frame ones, dropping some. The table lists several thousand clones, roughly 78% of them singletons. CDR1 and CDR2 from the germline V gene are GTSNPN and SVGIG (reference sequence). This CDR3 has 14 amino acids. The junction had 10 bases not matched to a gene; V was cut back by 2 bases and J by 7 bases. The source material was FFPE normal lung tissue adjacent to the tumor. The clonotype comes from a person aged 50-69 years with lung adenocarcinoma. The chain links TRBV30 to TRBJ1-2, with 7 bases lining up with TRBD1. CDR3 protein: CAWSPLRTGIGYTF. DNA for the CDR3: TGTGCCTGGAGTCCTCTCCGGACAGGAATTGGCTACACCTTC.